This is a list of T cell receptor beta chains from one sample in a study of blood T cell repertoires in COVID-19. The table came from immunoSEQ multiplex PCR; TCRdb's copy has only in-frame clones and leaves some out. The profile shows hundreds of thousands of clones, roughly 90% of them singletons. Sequencing was done on a sample of peripheral blood. The receptors shown here come from a woman aged 25 to 39 with COVID-19, enrolled during active disease. CDR3s leave out the opening cysteine and the closing phenylalanine or tryptophan.

J | V | CDR3
TRBJ2-5 | TRBV9 | ASSRTGVETQY
TRBJ1-6 | TRBV5-1 | ASSLGQGGNSPLH
TRBJ1-4 | TRBV4-3 | ASSQDLSEKLF
TRBJ2-3 | TRBV4-3 | ASSPGGRDTQY
TRBJ1-6 | TRBV5-4 | ASSWGLTYNSPLH
TRBJ2-2 | TRBV28 | ASSSILVRGGELF
TRBJ1-2 | TRBV3-1/TRBV3-2 | ASSQRGGGRAYGYT
TRBJ2-3 | TRBV19 | ASRTGQGIFTDTQY
TRBJ2-2 | TRBV2 | ASSGRGATGELF
TRBJ1-6 | TRBV30 | AWREQGNSPLH
TRBJ2-2 | TRBV7-2 | ASTHPGTANTGELF
TRBJ2-2 | TRBV27 | ASSLSLANTGELF
TRBJ2-2 | TRBV10-3 | AISDLGGGELF
TRBJ1-6 | TRBV11-2 | ASSLGGGGMASPLH
TRBJ2-3 | TRBV27 | ASSSFWGGTDTQY
TRBJ2-3 | TRBV4-3 | ASSPGAGGPRRTDTQY
TRBJ2-7 | TRBV19 | ASKGQGAGEQY
TRBJ2-1 | TRBV2 | ASRPTLAGPPNEQF
TRBJ1-1 | TRBV27 | ASSMRATGSSGTEAF
TRBJ2-7 | TRBV5-1 | ASSFRQGVSYEQY
TRBJ2-4 | TRBV3-1/TRBV3-2 | ASSQDQVAPMAAKNIQY
TRBJ1-1 | TRBV6-2/TRBV6-3 | ASTPGHQNTEAF
TRBJ2-1 | TRBV27 | ASSLLAGGLSSYNEQF
TRBJ2-1 | TRBV5-1 | ASSLTSGGTGNEQF
TRBJ1-4 | TRBV5-4 | ASSLAGQGSEKLF
TRBJ2-3 | TRBV18 | ASSPPSGETTDTQY
TRBJ2-5 | TRBV3-1/TRBV3-2 | ASSPQASQETQY
TRBJ2-5 | TRBV15 | ATSKGLAGEETQY
TRBJ2-2 | TRBV30 | AWTKTLGTSSTGELF
TRBJ1-1 | TRBV9 | ASSPRNKNTEAF
TRBJ2-5 | TRBV7-8 | ASSESKINRGETQY
TRBJ2-3 | TRBV18 | ASSARQGADTQY
TRBJ2-2 | TRBV14 | ASSQSPRANTGELF
TRBJ1-4 | TRBV6-2/TRBV6-3 | ASSYQQGGEKLF
TRBJ2-5 | TRBV30 | ATDRGKGETQY
TRBJ1-2 | TRBV4-1 | ASSRTQPGQGGSNYGYT
TRBJ2-1 | TRBV19 | ASSISRGSEREF
TRBJ2-1 | TRBV19 | ASSSGTSVGDEQF
TRBJ2-1 | TRBV24-1 | ATSPQGFNEQF
TRBJ1-6 | TRBV4-1 | ASSLYREGNSPLH
TRBJ2-7 | TRBV4-3 | ASSQDTGRGEQY
TRBJ1-2 | TRBV24-1 | ATRSQDHYGYT